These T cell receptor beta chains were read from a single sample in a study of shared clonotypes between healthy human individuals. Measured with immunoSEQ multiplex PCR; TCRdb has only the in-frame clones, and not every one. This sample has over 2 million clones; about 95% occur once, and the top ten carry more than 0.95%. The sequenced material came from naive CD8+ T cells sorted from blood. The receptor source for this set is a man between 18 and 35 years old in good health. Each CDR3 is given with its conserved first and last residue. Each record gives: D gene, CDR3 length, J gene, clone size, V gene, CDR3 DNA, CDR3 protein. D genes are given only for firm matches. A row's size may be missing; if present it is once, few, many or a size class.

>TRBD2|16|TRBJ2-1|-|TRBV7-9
TGTGCCAGCAGCCGTTCACCCAGCGGGAGCTGGGATGAGCAGTTCTTC
CASSRSPSGSWDEQFF
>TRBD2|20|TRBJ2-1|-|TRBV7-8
TGTGCCAGCAGTTTTGAGTTATTGGGACTAGCGGGGGGGTTGTACAATGAGCAGTTCTTC
CASSFELLGLAGGLYNEQFF
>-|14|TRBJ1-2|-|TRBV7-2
TGTGCCAGCAGCTTAGGCGGACGGGTCTATGGCTACACCTTC
CASSLGGRVYGYTF
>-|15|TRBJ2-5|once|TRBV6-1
TGTGCCAGCAGTGAAGCGGGCAAGGTACGAGAGACCCAGTACTTC
CASSEAGKVRETQYF
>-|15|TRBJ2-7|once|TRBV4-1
TGCGCCAGCAGCCAAGACCAAGGACATGACTACGAGCAGTACTTC
CASSQDQGHDYEQYF
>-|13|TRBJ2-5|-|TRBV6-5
TGTGCCAGCCTACAGCAGGGGCAAGAGACCCAGTACTTC
CASLQQGQETQYF
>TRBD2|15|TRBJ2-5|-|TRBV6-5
TGTGCCAGCAGAAAGGCGGGAGCGGGGCAAGAGACCCAGTACTTC
CASRKAGAGQETQYF
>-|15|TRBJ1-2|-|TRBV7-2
TGTGCCAGCAGCTTAGGGGTCCTAATTAACTATGGCTACACCTTC
CASSLGVLINYGYTF
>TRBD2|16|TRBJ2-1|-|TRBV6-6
TGTGCCAGCAGTTCCCTAGCGGGAGCTTTGTACAATGAGCAGTTCTTC
CASSSLAGALYNEQFF
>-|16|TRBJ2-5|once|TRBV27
TGTGCCAGCAGTTTAGGGGCAGGGGCACTCCAAGAGACCCAGTACTTC
CASSLGAGALQETQYF
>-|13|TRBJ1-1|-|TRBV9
TGTGCCAGCAGCGTAGCGGGGACTAAGGAAGCTTTCTTT
CASSVAGTKEAFF
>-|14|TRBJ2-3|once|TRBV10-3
TGTGCCATCAGTGAGTCAGGGGGATCAGATACGCAGTATTTT
CAISESGGSDTQYF
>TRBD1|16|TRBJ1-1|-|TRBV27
TGTGCCAGCAGTTTAGGAGCCTCAGGGGGAGCCACTGAAGCTTTCTTT
CASSLGASGGATEAFF
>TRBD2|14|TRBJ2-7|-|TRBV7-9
TGTGCCAGCAGCGAGGGACTAGCGGGACGCGAGCAGTACTTC
CASSEGLAGREQYF
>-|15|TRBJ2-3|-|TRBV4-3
TGCGCCAGCAGCCAAGCCGTACAGGGCAGAGATACGCAGTATTTT
CASSQAVQGRDTQYF
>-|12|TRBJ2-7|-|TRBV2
TGTGCCAGCTTGTTCGGGCCCTACGAGCAGTACTTC
CASLFGPYEQYF
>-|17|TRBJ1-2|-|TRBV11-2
TGTGCCAGCAGCTTAGGTGGGGCCCCCTGGGGGAACTATGGCTACACCTTC
CASSLGGAPWGNYGYTF
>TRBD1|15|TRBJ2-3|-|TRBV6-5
TGTGCCAGCAGTCAAACCCAGGGGGCTACAGATACGCAGTATTTT
CASSQTQGATDTQYF
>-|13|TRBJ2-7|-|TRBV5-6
TGTGCCAGCAGCTTTTCGGAGCAATACGAGCAGTACTTC
CASSFSEQYEQYF
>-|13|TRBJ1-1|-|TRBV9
TGTGCCAGCAGCGTAGGGGTTGACACTGAAGCTTTCTTT
CASSVGVDTEAFF
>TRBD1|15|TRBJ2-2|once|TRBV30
TGTGCCTGGAGTGACAGGGGCCTCAGGACCGGGGAGCTGTTTTTT
CAWSDRGLRTGELFF
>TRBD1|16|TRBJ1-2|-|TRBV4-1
TGCGCCAGCAGCCATTTAGATGACAGGGAGCCGGATGGCTACACCTTC
CASSHLDDREPDGYTF
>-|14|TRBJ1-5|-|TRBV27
TGTGCCAGCAAAGATCTGTCTACCATTCAGCCCCAGCATTTT
CASKDLSTIQPQHF
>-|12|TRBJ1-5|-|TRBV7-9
TGTGCCAGCAGCTTAGGTACCGGGCCCCAGCATTTT
CASSLGTGPQHF
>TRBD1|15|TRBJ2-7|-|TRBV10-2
TGCGCCAGCAGTGCACCGGGACAGGGTAAGTGGGAGCAGTACTTC
CASSAPGQGKWEQYF
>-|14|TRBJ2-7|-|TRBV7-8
TGTGCCAGCAGCTTATCCTACGGAATCTACGAGCAGTACTTC
CASSLSYGIYEQYF
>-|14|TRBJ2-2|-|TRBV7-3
TGTGCCAGCAGCCAAAATGGGTTCCCCGGGGAGCTGTTTTTT
CASSQNGFPGELFF
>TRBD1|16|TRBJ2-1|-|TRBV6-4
TGTGCCAGCAGTGATTATATAGGACAGGAGCACAATGAGCAGTTCTTC
CASSDYIGQEHNEQFF
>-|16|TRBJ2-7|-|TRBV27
TGTGCCAGCAGTATGGTCGGGGGCGAAAATTCCTACGAGCAGTACTTC
CASSMVGGENSYEQYF
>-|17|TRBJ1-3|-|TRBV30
TGTGCCTGGAGGGAAACCCCCGCCGGCATAATAGGAAACACCATATATTTT
CAWRETPAGIIGNTIYF
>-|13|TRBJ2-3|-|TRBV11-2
TGTGCCAGCAGCTTCCGACGGGCAGATACGCAGTATTTT
CASSFRRADTQYF
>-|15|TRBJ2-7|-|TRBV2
TGTGCCAGCAGTGAACCGGCAGGGGAAGCCTACGAGCAGTACTTC
CASSEPAGEAYEQYF
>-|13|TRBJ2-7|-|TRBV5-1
TGCGCCAGCAGAACCGGGACAACCTACGAGCAGTACTTC
CASRTGTTYEQYF
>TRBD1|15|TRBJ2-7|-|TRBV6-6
TGTGCCAGCAGTTACGGACAGGGGGCGTCCTACGAGCAGTACTTC
CASSYGQGASYEQYF
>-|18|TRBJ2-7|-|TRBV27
TGTGCCAGCAGTTTAGTCCAAATGGGCACAGGGCGGGCTGACGAGCAGTACTTC
CASSLVQMGTGRADEQYF
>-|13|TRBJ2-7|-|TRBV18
TGTGCCAGCTCACCACCGGACGGCTACGAGCAGTACTTC
CASSPPDGYEQYF
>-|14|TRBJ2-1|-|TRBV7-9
TGTGCCAGCAGCTTAGTGGGCGGAAACAATGAGCAGTTCTTC
CASSLVGGNNEQFF
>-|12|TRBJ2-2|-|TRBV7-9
TGTGCCAGCAGCTTCGGACCCGGGGAGCTGTTTTTT
CASSFGPGELFF
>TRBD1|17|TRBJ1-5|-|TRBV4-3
TGCGCCAGCAGCCAAGATCTGACAGGGGTGGGGGGTCAGCCCCAGCATTTT
CASSQDLTGVGGQPQHF
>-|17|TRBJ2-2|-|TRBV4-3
TGCGCCAGCAGCCAAGATGACCCACAATGGGTTGGCGGGGAGCTGTTTTTT
CASSQDDPQWVGGELFF
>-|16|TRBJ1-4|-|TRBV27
TGTGCCAGCAGTTTGACAGACCGGGACCTCGGGGAAAAACTGTTTTTT
CASSLTDRDLGEKLFF
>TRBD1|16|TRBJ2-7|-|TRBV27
TGTGCCAGCAGTCCCTCGACAGGGAAGGTTCACTACGAGCAGTACTTC
CASSPSTGKVHYEQYF
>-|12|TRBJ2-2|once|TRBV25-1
TGTGCCAGCAGTGAACAGGGCGGGGAGCTGTTTTTT
CASSEQGGELFF
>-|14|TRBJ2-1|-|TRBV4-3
TGCGCCAGCAGCCAAGTAGGACGATACAATGAGCAGTTCTTC
CASSQVGRYNEQFF
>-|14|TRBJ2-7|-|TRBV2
TGTGCCAGCAGTGCGAAGCTAAGCTCCTACGAGCAGTACTTC
CASSAKLSSYEQYF
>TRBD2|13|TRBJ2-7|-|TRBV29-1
TGCAGCGTTGAAGATAGCGGGATAAGCGAGCAGTACTTC
CSVEDSGISEQYF
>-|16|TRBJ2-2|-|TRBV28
TGTGCCAGCAGTTCGAATGAGTTCGCGAACACCGGGGAGCTGTTTTTT
CASSSNEFANTGELFF
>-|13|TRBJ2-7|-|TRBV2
TGTGCCAGCAGTGAGGGGAAAACCTACGAGCAGTACTTC
CASSEGKTYEQYF
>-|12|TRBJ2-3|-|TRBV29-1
TGCAGCGTTGATATTGGCACAGATACGCAGTATTTT
CSVDIGTDTQYF
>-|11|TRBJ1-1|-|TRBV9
TGTGCCAGCAGCGTACTTGCTGAAGCTTTCTTT
CASSVLAEAFF
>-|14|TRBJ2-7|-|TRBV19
TGTGCCAGTAGTATTGTCGCCGGAACCTACGAGCAGTACTTC
CASSIVAGTYEQYF
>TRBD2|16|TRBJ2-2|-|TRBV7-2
TGTGCCAGCAGCTACTCAGCGGGGCCGAACACCGGGGAGCTGTTTTTT
CASSYSAGPNTGELFF
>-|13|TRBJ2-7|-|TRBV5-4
TGTGCCAGCAGCTCTCCGACAGGAGCCGAGCAGTACTTC
CASSSPTGAEQYF
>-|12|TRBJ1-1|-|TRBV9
TGTGCCAGCAGCCCAGACAGTTCGAAAGCTTTCTTT
CASSPDSSKAFF
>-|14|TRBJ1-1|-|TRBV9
TGTGCCAGCAGCGTAGGACAGGAGAACACTGAAGCTTTCTTT
CASSVGQENTEAFF